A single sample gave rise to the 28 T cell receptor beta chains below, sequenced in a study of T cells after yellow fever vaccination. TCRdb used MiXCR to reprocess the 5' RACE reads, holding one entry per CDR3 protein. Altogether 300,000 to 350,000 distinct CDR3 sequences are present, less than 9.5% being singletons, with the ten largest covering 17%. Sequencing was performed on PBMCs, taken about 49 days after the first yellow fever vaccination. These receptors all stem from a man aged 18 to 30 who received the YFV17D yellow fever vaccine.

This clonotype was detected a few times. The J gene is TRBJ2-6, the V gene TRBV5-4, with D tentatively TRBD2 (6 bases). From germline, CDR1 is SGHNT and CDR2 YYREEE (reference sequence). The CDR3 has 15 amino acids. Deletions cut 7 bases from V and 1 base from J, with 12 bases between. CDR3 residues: CASRDGRSGANVLTF. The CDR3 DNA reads TGTGCCAGCCGGGACGGGAGATCTGGGGCCAACGTCCTGACTTTC.

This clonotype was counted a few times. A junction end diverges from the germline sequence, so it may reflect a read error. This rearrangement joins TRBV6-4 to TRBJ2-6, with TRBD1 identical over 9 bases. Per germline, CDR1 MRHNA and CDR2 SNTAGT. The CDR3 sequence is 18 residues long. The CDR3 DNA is TGTGCCAGCACTGACCCGGGACAGGGAGCCTCTGGGGCCAACGTCCTGACTTTC. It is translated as CASTDPGQGASGANVLTF.

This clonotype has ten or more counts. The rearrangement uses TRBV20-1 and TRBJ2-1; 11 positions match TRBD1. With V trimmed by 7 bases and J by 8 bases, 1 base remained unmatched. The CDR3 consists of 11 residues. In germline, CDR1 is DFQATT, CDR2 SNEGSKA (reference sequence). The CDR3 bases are TGCAGTGTGGACAGGGGGCATGAGCAGTTCTTC. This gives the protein CSVDRGHEQFF.

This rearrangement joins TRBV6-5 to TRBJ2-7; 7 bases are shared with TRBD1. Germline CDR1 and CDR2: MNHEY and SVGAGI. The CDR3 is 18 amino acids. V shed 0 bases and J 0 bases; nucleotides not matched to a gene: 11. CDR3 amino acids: CASSYSNRYRDSSYEQYV. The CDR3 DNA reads TGTGCCAGCAGTTACTCCAATCGATACCGGGACAGCTCCTACGAGCAGTACGTC.

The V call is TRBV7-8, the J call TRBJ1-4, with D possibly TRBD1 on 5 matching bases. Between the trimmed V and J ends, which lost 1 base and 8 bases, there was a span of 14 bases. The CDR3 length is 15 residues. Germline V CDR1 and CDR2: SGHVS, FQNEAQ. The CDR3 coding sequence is TGTGCCAGCAGCTTAGAGCCGGGGGTTTGGGAAAAACTGTTTTTT. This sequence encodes CASSLEPGVWEKLFF.

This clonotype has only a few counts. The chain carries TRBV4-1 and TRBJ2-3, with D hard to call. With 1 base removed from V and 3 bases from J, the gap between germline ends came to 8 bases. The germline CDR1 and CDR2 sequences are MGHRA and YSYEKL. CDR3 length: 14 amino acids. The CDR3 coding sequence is TGCGCCAGCAGCCAAGGTATTGGGACAGATACGCAGTATTTT. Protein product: CASSQGIGTDTQYF.

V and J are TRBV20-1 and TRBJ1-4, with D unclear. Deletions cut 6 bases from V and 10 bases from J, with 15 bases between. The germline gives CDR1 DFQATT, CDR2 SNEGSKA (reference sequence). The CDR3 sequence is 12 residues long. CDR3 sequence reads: CSAINEPRKLFF. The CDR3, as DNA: TGCAGTGCGATCAACGAACCCCGAAAACTGTTTTTT.

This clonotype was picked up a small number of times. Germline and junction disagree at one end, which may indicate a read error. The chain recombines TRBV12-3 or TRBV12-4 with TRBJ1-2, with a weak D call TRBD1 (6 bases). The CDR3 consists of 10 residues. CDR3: CASSRDRQFF. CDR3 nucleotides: TGTGCCAGCAGCCGTGACAGGCAATTCTTC.

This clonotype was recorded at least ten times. In nucleotides, the CDR3 is TGCAGGGCCCCGGGACAGGAAGAGACCCAGTACTTC. It yields the protein CRAPGQEETQYF. The V gene is TRBV20-1, the J gene TRBJ2-5; 8 nucleotides match TRBD1. CDR1 and CDR2 from the germline V gene are DFQATT and SNEGSKA (reference sequence). The CDR3 is 12 residues long.

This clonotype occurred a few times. Here the CDR3 DNA reads TGTGCCAGCAGCTTAAGGGCGGACGGGGACACCATATATTTT. Translation gives CASSLRADGDTIYF. The rearrangement joins TRBV7-8 to TRBJ1-3; D is ambiguous. The CDR3 consists of 14 residues. V dropped 2 bases and J dropped 8 bases, with 13 bases sitting between them. Germline CDR1 reads SGHVS; CDR2 reads FQNEAQ.

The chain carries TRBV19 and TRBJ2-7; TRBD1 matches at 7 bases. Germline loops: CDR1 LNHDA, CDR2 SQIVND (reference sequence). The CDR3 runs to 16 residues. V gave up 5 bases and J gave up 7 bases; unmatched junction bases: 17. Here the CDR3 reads CASSPSDRAPGKEQYF. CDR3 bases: TGTGCCAGTAGTCCCTCCGACAGGGCGCCCGGGAAGGAGCAGTACTTC.

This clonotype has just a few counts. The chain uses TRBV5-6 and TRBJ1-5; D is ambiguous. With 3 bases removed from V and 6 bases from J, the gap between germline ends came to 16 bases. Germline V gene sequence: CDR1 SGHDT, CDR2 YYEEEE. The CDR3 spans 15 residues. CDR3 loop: CASSSTSGVGQPQHF. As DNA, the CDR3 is TGTGCCAGCAGCTCCACCTCTGGGGTCGGTCAGCCCCAGCATTTT.

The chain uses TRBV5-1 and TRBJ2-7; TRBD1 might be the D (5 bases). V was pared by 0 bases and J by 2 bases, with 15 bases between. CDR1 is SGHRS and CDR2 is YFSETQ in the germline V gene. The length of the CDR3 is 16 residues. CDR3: CASSLASAGRPYEQYF. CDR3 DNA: TGCGCCAGCAGCTTGGCCTCGGCAGGGCGGCCCTACGAGCAGTACTTC.

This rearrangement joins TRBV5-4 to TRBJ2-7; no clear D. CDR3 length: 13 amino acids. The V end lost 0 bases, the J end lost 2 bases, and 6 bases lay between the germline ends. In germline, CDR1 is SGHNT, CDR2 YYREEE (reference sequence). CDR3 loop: CASSLDPTYEQYF. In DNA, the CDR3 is TGTGCCAGCAGCTTGGACCCCACCTACGAGCAGTACTTC.

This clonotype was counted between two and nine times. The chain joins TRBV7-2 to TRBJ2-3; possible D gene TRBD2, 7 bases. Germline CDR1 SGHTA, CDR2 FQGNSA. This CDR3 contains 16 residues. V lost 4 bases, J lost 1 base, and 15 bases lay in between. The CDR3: CASSSMGGPGTDTQYF. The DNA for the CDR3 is TGTGCCAGCAGCTCAATGGGGGGGCCCGGCACAGATACGCAGTATTTT.

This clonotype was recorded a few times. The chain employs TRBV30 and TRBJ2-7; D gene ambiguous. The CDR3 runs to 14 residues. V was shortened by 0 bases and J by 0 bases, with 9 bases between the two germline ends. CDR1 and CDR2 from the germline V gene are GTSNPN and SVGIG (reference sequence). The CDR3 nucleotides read TGTGCCTGGAGTGTCGGCGGAAACTCCTACGAGCAGTACTTC. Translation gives CAWSVGGNSYEQYF.

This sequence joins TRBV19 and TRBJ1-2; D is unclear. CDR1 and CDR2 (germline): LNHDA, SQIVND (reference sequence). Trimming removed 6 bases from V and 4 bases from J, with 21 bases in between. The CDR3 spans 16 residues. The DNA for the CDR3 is TGTGCCAGTAGCCCCCGGGCTCCAACCCCAGGCTATGGCTACACCTTC. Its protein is CASSPRAPTPGYGYTF.

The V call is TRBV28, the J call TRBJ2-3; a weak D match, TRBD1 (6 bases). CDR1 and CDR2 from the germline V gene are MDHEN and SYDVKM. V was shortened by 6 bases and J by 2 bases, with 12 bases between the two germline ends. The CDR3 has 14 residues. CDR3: CASSIEGDTDTQYF. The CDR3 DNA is TGTGCCAGCAGCATCGAGGGGGACACAGATACGCAGTATTTT.

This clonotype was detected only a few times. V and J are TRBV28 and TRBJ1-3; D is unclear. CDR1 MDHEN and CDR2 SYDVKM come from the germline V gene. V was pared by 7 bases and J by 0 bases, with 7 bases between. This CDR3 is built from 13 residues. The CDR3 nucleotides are TGTGCCAGCACCACTCACTCTGGAAACACCATATATTTT. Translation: CASTTHSGNTIYF.

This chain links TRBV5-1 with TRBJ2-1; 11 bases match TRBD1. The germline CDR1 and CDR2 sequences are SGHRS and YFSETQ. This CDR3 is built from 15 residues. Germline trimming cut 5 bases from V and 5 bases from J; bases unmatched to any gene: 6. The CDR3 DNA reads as TGCGCCAGCAGTTGGGGGACAGGGGGGCACAATGAGCAGTTCTTC. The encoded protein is CASSWGTGGHNEQFF. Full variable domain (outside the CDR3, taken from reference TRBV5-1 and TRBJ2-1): KAGVTQTPRYLIKTRGQQVTLSCSPISGHRSVSWYQQTPGQGLQFLFEYFSETQRNKGNFPGRFSGRQFSNSRSEMNVSTLELGDSALYLCASSWGTGGHNEQFFGPGTRLTVL.

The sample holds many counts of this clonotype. The CDR3 here is CASRIITGYTEAFF. The DNA of the CDR3 is TGTGCCAGCCGCATAATTACAGGGTACACTGAAGCTTTCTTT. This chain links TRBV7-2 with TRBJ1-1; D might be TRBD1 (6 bases). The CDR3 is 14 amino acids. V was clipped by 8 bases and J by 3 bases, with 16 bases between them. The germline gives CDR1 SGHTA, CDR2 FQGNSA.

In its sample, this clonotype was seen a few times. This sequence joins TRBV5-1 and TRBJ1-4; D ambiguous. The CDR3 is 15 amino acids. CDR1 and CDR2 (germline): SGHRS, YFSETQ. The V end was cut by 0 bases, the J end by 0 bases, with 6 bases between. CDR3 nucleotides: TGCGCCAGCAGCTTGGACGGAGCAACTAATGAAAAACTGTTTTTT. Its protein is CASSLDGATNEKLFF.

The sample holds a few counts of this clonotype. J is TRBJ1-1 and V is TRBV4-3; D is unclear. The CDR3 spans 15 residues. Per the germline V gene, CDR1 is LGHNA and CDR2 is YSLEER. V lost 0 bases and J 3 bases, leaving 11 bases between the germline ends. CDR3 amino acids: CASSQDGVGDTEAFF. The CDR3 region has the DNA TGCGCCAGCAGCCAAGATGGGGTTGGGGACACTGAAGCTTTCTTT.

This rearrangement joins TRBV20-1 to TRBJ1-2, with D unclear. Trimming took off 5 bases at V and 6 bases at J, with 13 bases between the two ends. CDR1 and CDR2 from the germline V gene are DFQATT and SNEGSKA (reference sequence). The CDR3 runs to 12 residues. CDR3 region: CSASLAANGYTF. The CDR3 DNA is TGCAGTGCTTCCCTGGCGGCTAATGGCTACACCTTC.

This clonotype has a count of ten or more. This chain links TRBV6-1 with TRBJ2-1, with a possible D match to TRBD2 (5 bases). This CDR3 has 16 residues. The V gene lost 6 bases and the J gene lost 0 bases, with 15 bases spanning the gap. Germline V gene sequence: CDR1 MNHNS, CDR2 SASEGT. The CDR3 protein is CASSRRQRRSYNEQFF. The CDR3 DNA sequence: TGTGCCAGCAGCCGCCGCCAGCGGCGCTCCTACAATGAGCAGTTCTTC.

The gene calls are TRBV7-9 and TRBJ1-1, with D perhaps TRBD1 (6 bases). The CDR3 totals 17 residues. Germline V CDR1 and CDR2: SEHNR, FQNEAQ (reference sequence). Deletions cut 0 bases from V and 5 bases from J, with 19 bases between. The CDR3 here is CASSLAWGTGAGTEAFF. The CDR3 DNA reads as TGTGCCAGCAGCTTAGCGTGGGGTACGGGGGCCGGGACTGAAGCTTTCTTT.

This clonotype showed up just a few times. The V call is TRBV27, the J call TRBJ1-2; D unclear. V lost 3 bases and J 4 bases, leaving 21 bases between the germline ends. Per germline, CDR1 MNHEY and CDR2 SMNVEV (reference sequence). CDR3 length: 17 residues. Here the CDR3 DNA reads TGTGCCAGCAGTTTCACCCCGGACGGATTAAACCGCTATGGCTACACCTTC. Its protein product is CASSFTPDGLNRYGYTF.

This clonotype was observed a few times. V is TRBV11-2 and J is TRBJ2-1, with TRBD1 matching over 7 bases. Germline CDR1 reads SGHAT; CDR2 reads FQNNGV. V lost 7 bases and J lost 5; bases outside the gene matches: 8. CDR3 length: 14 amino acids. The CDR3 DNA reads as TGTGCCAGCACCGAAACAGGGGCGCACAATGAGCAGTTCTTC. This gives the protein CASTETGAHNEQFF. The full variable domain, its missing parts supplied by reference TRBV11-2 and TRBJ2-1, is EAGVAQSPRYKIIEKRQSVAFWCNPISGHATLYWYQQILGQGPKLLIQFQNNGVVDDSQLPKDRFSAERLKGVDSTLKIQPAKLEDSAVYLCASTETGAHNEQFFGPGTRLTVL.